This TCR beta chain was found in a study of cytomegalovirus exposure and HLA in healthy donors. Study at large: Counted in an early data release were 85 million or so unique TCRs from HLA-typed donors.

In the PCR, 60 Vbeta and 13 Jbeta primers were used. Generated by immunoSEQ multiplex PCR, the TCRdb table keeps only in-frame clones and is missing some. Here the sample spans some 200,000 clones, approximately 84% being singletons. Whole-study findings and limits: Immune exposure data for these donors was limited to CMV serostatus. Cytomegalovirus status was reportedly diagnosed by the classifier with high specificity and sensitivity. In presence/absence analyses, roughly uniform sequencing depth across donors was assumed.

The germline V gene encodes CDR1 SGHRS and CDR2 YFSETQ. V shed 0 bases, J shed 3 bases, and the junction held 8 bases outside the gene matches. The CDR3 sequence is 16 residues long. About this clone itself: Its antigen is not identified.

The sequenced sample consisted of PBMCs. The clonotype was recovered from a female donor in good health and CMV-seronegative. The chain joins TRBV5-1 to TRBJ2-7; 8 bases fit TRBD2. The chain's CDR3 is CASSLALAGSSYEQYF. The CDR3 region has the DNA TGCGCCAGCAGCTTGGCCTTAGCGGGATCGAGCTACGAGCAGTACTTC.